This T cell receptor (beta chain) comes out of a study of T cell responses to AZD1222 COVID-19 vaccine. Germline assignment: CDR1 SGHNT and CDR2 YYREEE (reference sequence). The germline V and J ends were trimmed by 1 base and 6 bases, with 11 bases remaining between them. There are 14 residues in the CDR3. Broader study findings: Clonal diversity may have been underestimated in mostly white British donors. CD4 TCRs covered the whole spike, strongest at regions 160-218 and 743-854.

The analysis combined second doses at about 4 or about 12 weeks. As concerns this clone: Its antigen is not known.

Clones were read by immunoSEQ multiplex PCR, and TCRdb kept only the in-frame ones, dropping some. The repertoire holds about 89,000 clones, with just over 90% as singletons. Sequenced material: peripheral blood, taken 28 days after the second AZD1222 dose. The chain links TRBV5-4 to TRBJ2-1; D might be TRBD2 (6 bases). The clonotype was recovered from an adult who received the AZD1222 COVID-19 vaccine. CDR3 coding DNA: TGTGCCAGCAGCTTGTCGCTAGCGAGCAATGAGCAGTTCTTC. The encoded protein is CASSLSLASNEQFF.